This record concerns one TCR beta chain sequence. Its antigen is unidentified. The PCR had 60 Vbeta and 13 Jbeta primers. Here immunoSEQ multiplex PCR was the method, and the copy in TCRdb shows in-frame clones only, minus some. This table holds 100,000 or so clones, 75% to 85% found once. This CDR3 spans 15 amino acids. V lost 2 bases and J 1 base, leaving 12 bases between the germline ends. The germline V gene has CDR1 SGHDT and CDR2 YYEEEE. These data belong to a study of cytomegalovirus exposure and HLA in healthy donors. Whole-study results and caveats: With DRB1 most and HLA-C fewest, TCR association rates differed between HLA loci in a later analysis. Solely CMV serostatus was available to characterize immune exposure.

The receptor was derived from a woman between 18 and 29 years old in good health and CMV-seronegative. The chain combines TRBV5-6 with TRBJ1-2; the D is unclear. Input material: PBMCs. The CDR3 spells CASSLHPEVNYGYTF. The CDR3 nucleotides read TGTGCCAGCAGCTTACATCCAGAAGTTAACTATGGCTACACCTTC.